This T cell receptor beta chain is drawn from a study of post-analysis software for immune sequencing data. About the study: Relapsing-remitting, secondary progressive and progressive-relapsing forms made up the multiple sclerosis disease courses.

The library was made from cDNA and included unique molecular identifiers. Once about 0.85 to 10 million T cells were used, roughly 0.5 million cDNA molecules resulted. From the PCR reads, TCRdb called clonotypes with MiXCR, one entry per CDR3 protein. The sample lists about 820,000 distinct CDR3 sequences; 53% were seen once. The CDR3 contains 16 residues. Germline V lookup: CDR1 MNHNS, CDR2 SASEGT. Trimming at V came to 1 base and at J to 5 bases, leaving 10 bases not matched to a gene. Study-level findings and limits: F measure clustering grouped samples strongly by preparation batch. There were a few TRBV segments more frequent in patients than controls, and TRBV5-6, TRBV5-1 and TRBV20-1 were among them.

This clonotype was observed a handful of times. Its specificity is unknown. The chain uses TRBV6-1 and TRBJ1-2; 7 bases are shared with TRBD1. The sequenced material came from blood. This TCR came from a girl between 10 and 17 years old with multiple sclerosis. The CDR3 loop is CASSEVEGARRYGYTF. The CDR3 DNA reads TGTGCCAGCAGTGAAGTAGAGGGGGCGCGAAGGTATGGCTACACCTTC.